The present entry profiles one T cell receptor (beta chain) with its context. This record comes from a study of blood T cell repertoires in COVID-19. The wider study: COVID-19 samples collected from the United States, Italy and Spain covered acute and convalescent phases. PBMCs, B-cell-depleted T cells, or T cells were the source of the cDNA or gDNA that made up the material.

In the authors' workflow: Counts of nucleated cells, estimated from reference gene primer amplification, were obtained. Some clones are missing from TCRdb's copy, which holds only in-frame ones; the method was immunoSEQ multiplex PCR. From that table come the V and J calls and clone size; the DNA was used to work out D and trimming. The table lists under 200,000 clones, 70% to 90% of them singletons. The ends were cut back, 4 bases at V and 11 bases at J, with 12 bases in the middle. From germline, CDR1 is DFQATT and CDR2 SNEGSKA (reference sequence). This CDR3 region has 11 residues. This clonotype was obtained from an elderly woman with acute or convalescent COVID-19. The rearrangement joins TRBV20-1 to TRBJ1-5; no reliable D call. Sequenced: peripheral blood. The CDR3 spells CSAMTLNAQHF. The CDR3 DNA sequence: TGCAGTGCTATGACACTGAACGCCCAGCATTTT.